What follows describes a single T cell receptor (beta chain). Treatment specified: around 19 received Ad26.COV2.S at low or high dose, single or two shots; 5 received placebo; per-sample allocation not given. Repertoires come from day 63 after the first vaccine or placebo injection. The record originates from a study of Ad26.COV2.S vaccination and SARS-CoV-2 variants. This CDR3 comprises 14 residues. Germline values: CDR1 SNHLY, CDR2 FYNNEI. V was pared by 5 bases and J by 2 bases, with 5 bases of the junction left unmatched. Sequencing used immunoSEQ multiplex PCR; TCRdb keeps in-frame clones, though not all of them. The sample comprises about 680,000 clones, 80% to 90% of which are singletons, and around 1.5% rests with the top ten.

The specimen was peripheral blood, collected in a trial of Ad26.COV2.S vaccine versus placebo. The TCR was taken from a person aged 18-65 years who received the Ad26.COV2.S COVID-19 vaccine or a placebo. This chain joins TRBV2 and TRBJ2-7; 8 bases line up with TRBD1. CDR3 nucleotides: TGTGCCAGCAGTCCGGACAGGGCGACCTACGAGCAGTACTTC. Its protein is CASSPDRATYEQYF.